The clone carrying this T cell receptor (beta chain) was counted between two and nine times. No antigen is known for it. The record originates from a study of PD-L1 blockade in urothelial cancer. Study-level background: Blood underwent analysis 3 weeks (second dose) and 6 weeks after treatment began. Study outcomes and limitations: Durable-benefit patients had greater expansion of tumor-associated blood clones at 3 weeks.

Germline lookup yields CDR1 MNHNS and CDR2 SASEGT. The J segment lost 2 bases and the V segment lost 7 bases, leaving 4 bases of the junction unmatched. CDR3 length: 13 residues. The time point here: pretreatment peripheral blood. The diagnosis in patients was locally advanced or metastatic urothelial carcinoma. Clones were read by immunoSEQ multiplex PCR, and TCRdb kept only the in-frame ones, dropping some. The table has some 71,000 clones, approximately 86% seen once. Here the sequenced sample was PBMCs, taken around atezolizumab (anti-PD-L1) treatment. The receptor was derived from a man in his forties with urothelial cancer. The chain combines TRBV6-1 with TRBJ1-2; TRBD1 agrees at 7 bases. CDR3 protein: CASKQGQNYGYTF. CDR3 nucleotides: TGTGCCAGCAAGCAGGGACAGAACTATGGCTACACCTTC.